This passage covers 18 T cell receptor beta chains from one sample sequenced in a study of PD-L1 blockade in urothelial cancer. Time point specified: peripheral blood 6 weeks after treatment start. Profiled with immunoSEQ multiplex PCR; TCRdb holds only in-frame clones, not every one. Of some 40,000 clones in the sample, about 90% were seen once. This sample comprised PBMCs, obtained around atezolizumab (anti-PD-L1) treatment. Receptors originate from a man between 65 and 80 years old with urothelial cancer.

V and J are TRBV14 and TRBJ2-1; 8 nucleotides align to TRBD2. The CDR3 runs 13 residues. CDR1 is SGHDN and CDR2 is FVKESK in the germline V gene. Trimming at V came to 4 bases and at J to 9 bases, leaving 5 bases not matched to a gene. In nucleotides, the CDR3 is TGTGCCAGCAGCCTCGGACTAGCCGGTGAGCAGTTCTTC. Residues: CASSLGLAGEQFF.

V and J are TRBV15 and TRBJ2-5; no firm D call. Germline V lookup: CDR1 LNHNV, CDR2 YYDKDF (reference sequence). V lost 4 bases and J 2 bases, leaving 8 bases between the germline ends. This CDR3 comprises 13 residues. The CDR3: CATSMGLQETQYF. For the CDR3, the DNA is TGTGCCACCAGCATGGGCTTACAAGAGACCCAGTACTTC.

The chain links TRBV28 to TRBJ1-2; TRBD1 is a possible D gene (5 bases). Germline V gene lookup returns CDR1 MDHEN and CDR2 SYDVKM. This CDR3 contains 14 residues. Trimming took off 10 bases at V and 7 bases at J, with 22 bases between the two ends. The CDR3 here is CAIKKSGGSSGYTF. Written as DNA, the CDR3 is TGTGCCATCAAGAAATCCGGGGGATCGAGTGGCTACACCTTC.

In its sample, this clone was seen once. The gene calls are TRBV5-8 and TRBJ2-7, with D perhaps matching TRBD2 (6 bases). Trimming shortened V by 4 bases and J by 4 bases, and 9 bases separated the two germline ends. The germline V gene encodes CDR1 SGHTS and CDR2 YDEGEE. The CDR3 extends over 12 amino acids. CDR3 DNA sequence: TGTGCCAGCAGCCTCGGGAGATACGAGCAGTACTTC. Translated, it gives CASSLGRYEQYF.

The V and J genes are TRBV5-1 and TRBJ2-7; a possible D gene is TRBD2 (6 bases). The germline V and J ends were trimmed by 0 bases and 5 bases, with 15 bases remaining between them. The CDR3 sequence is 15 residues long. CDR1 is SGHRS and CDR2 is YFSETQ in the germline V gene. In nucleotides, the CDR3 is TGCGCCAGCAGCTTGGAAGCCGGGACTTCCAACGAGCAGTACTTC. Translated: CASSLEAGTSNEQYF. Looking up the rest from reference TRBV5-1 and TRBJ2-7 gives the full variable domain: KAGVTQTPRYLIKTRGQQVTLSCSPISGHRSVSWYQQTPGQGLQFLFEYFSETQRNKGNFPGRFSGRQFSNSRSEMNVSTLELGDSALYLCASSLEAGTSNEQYFGPGTRLTVT.

The chain links TRBV19 to TRBJ1-5, with 11 bases aligning to TRBD1. Germline CDR1 reads LNHDA; CDR2 reads SQIVND (reference sequence). The CDR3 loop spans 16 amino acids. The V gene end was trimmed by 4 bases and the J gene end by 4 bases; junction bases not matched to a gene: 6. CDR3 sequence reads: CASSTIGTGGNQPQHF. The CDR3 nucleotides are TGTGCCAGTAGTACTATCGGGACAGGGGGAAATCAGCCCCAGCATTTT.

V and J are TRBV14 and TRBJ2-7; 10 bases agree with TRBD1. V dropped 0 bases and J dropped 5; count of bases not matched to a gene: 7. In germline, CDR1 is SGHDN, CDR2 FVKESK. The CDR3 has 16 amino acids. CDR3 coding DNA: TGTGCCAGCAGCCAAGAGTTTGACAGGGGGCGAGACGAGCAGTACTTC. Translation: CASSQEFDRGRDEQYF.

This chain's CDR3 is CASSANTLGTRSYEQYF. CDR3 bases: TGTGCCAGCAGTGCCAACACCCTCGGGACACGAAGCTACGAGCAGTACTTC. The chain couples TRBV28 to TRBJ2-7, with D maybe TRBD1 (6 bases). Looked up from germline, CDR1 is MDHEN and CDR2 is SYDVKM. This CDR3 comprises 17 residues. V was clipped by 5 bases and J by 3 bases, with 23 bases between them.

The rearrangement links TRBV9 to TRBJ2-7; D uncertain. CDR3 length equals 15 residues. V was clipped by 4 bases and J by 0 bases, with 14 bases between them. Germline CDR1 is SGDLS and CDR2 is YYNGEE. The CDR3 DNA is TGTGCCAGCAGCCCCCGACACGGCCCCTCCTACGAGCAGTACTTC. Its translation is CASSPRHGPSYEQYF.

The V call is TRBV13, the J call TRBJ2-7, with 10 bases identical to TRBD2. Per germline, CDR1 PRHDT and CDR2 FYEKMQ (reference sequence). Trimming removed 4 bases from V and 7 bases from J; junction bases left unmatched: 10. CDR3 length: 15 amino acids. The CDR3 nucleotides are TGTGCCAGCAGCTCCTCAGCGGGAGGGTACGGAGAGCAGTACTTC. Residues: CASSSSAGGYGEQYF. The full variable domain, its missing parts supplied by reference TRBV13 and TRBJ2-7, is AAGVIQSPRHLIKEKRETATLKCYPIPRHDTVYWYQQGPGQDPQFLISFYEKMQSDKGSIPDRFSAQQFSDYHSELNMSSLELGDSALYFCASSSSAGGYGEQYFGPGTRLTVT.

The V gene is TRBV19, the J gene TRBJ1-1, with a weak D call TRBD1 (5 bases). Trimming took off 8 bases at V and 11 bases at J, with 9 bases between the two ends. The CDR3 loop spans 9 amino acids. The germline CDR1 and CDR2 sequences are LNHDA and SQIVND (reference sequence). The CDR3 region is CASGRGAFF. Written as DNA, the CDR3 is TGTGCCAGTGGGAGGGGTGCTTTCTTT.

This clone was picked up one time. The V call is TRBV28, the J call TRBJ1-2; 8 bases align to TRBD1. Germline V CDR1 and CDR2: MDHEN, SYDVKM. The CDR3 consists of 15 residues. Losses at the gene ends were 3 bases for V and 3 bases for J; bases not matched to a gene: 6. This chain's CDR3 is CASSFRDRPYYGYTF. In nucleotides, the CDR3 is TGTGCCAGCAGTTTTCGGGACAGGCCGTACTATGGCTACACCTTC.

The chain joins TRBV10-2 to TRBJ2-5; 9 bases match TRBD2. J gave up 4 bases and V 5 bases, and 5 bases lay outside the gene matches. Germline CDR1 reads WSHSY; CDR2 reads SAAADI. The CDR3 spans 14 residues. In DNA, the CDR3 is TGCGCCAGCAGTATAACGACTAGCGGAGAGACCCAGTACTTC. This gives the protein CASSITTSGETQYF.

The V call is TRBV7-9, the J call TRBJ2-6; D is unresolved. The germline CDR1 and CDR2 sequences are SEHNR and FQNEAQ (reference sequence). The CDR3 consists of 13 residues. The V gene lost 5 bases and the J gene lost 4 bases, with 6 bases spanning the gap. CDR3 residues: CASSPRGANVLTF. The CDR3 DNA reads as TGTGCCAGCAGCCCGCGGGGGGCCAACGTCCTGACTTTC.

V is TRBV5-4 and J is TRBJ2-3, with TRBD2 identical over 10 bases. Trimming at V came to 2 bases and at J to 5 bases, leaving 5 bases not matched to a gene. CDR3 length equals 15 residues. From germline, CDR1 is SGHNT and CDR2 YYREEE (reference sequence). The CDR3 DNA sequence: TGTGCCAGCAGCTTACTAGCGGGGTCGGGAGATACGCAGTATTTT. Translation gives CASSLLAGSGDTQYF.

This clone was seen more than once but under ten times. The chain uses TRBV27 and TRBJ1-5; D uncertain. Germline V lookup: CDR1 MNHEY, CDR2 SMNVEV (reference sequence). The CDR3 has 13 residues. With 0 bases removed from V and 4 bases from J, the gap between germline ends came to 4 bases. CDR3 sequence: CASSLSENQPQHF. CDR3 in DNA: TGTGCCAGCAGTTTATCGGAGAATCAGCCCCAGCATTTT.

The CDR3 region is CASSLSGDEQFF. As DNA, the CDR3 is TGTGCCAGCAGTTTAAGCGGGGATGAGCAGTTCTTC. This chain joins TRBV28 and TRBJ2-1; the match to TRBD2 covers 7 bases. The junction had 0 bases not matched to a gene; V was cut back by 2 bases and J by 8 bases. CDR1 is MDHEN, CDR2 SYDVKM, per germline. This CDR3 comprises 12 residues.

The V and J genes are TRBV5-1 and TRBJ2-1, with TRBD2 matching over 10 bases. This CDR3 is built from 18 residues. V shed 0 bases and J 7 bases; nucleotides not matched to a gene: 13. Germline V gene lookup returns CDR1 SGHRS and CDR2 YFSETQ. CDR3 sequence reads: CASSLGLAGAQTRNEQFF. The CDR3 nucleotides are TGCGCCAGCAGCTTGGGTCTAGCGGGAGCCCAAACAAGGAATGAGCAGTTCTTC.